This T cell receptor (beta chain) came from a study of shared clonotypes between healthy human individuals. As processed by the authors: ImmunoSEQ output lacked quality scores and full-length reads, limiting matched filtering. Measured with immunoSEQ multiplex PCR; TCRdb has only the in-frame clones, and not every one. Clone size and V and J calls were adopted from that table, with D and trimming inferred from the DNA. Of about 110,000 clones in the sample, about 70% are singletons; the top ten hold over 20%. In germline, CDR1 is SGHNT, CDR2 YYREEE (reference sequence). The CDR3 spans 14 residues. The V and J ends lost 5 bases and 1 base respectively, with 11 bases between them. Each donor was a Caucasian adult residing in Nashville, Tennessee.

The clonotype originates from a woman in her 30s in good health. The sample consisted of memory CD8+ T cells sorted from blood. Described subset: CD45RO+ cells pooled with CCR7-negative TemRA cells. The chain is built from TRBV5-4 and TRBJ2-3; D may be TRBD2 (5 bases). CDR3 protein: CASRLRDGTDTQYF. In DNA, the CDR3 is TGTGCCAGCAGACTGAGGGATGGCACAGATACGCAGTATTTT.